Presented here are 8 T cell receptor beta chains from one specimen sequenced in a study of T cells in tuberculosis. Using immunoSEQ multiplex PCR, the repertoire was profiled, and TCRdb retains in-frame clones only, with some absent. The table shows around 45,000 clones, with around 94% occurring only once. Sequenced sample: PBMCs. The receptors derive from a donor aged 10 to 29 with latent tuberculosis or without tuberculosis infection. Some clones in this sample may be carry-over from other donors' samples.

This chain links TRBV4-3 with TRBJ2-3; D may be TRBD2 (6 bases). This CDR3 spans 13 amino acids. V dropped 0 bases and J dropped 12 bases, with 13 bases sitting between them. The germline gives CDR1 LGHNA, CDR2 YSLEER. CDR3 sequence: CASSQDRDLGQYF. The DNA of the CDR3 is TGCGCCAGCAGCCAAGATAGGGACTTGGGTCAGTATTTT.

For the CDR3, the DNA is TGTGCCAGCAGCCCTCCGGGGTGGGGCACTGAAGCTTTCTTT. This encodes CASSPPGWGTEAFF. This chain joins TRBV28 and TRBJ1-1; no firm D call. The V end was cut by 6 bases, the J end by 4 bases, with 15 bases between. This CDR3 has 14 amino acids. Germline V CDR1 and CDR2: MDHEN, SYDVKM.

The gene calls are TRBV15 and TRBJ2-1; 7 nucleotides agree with TRBD1. Trimming removed 5 bases from V and 7 bases from J; junction bases left unmatched: 5. CDR1 is LNHNV, CDR2 YYDKDF, per germline (reference sequence). The CDR3 is made up of 13 amino acids. Here the CDR3 reads CATSLGQRNEQFF. CDR3 bases: TGTGCCACCAGCTTGGGACAGAGGAATGAGCAGTTCTTC.

The gene calls are TRBV6-1 and TRBJ2-2, with 11 bases that match TRBD2. Germline trimming cut 4 bases from V and 6 bases from J; bases unmatched to any gene: 7. The V gene's germline CDR1 is MNHNS and CDR2 SASEGT. This CDR3 region has 16 residues. The CDR3 DNA reads as TGTGCCAGCAGTGCCATAGCGGGAGGGCCCGCCGGGGAGCTGTTTTTT. Translated: CASSAIAGGPAGELFF.

The chain has TRBV4-1 and TRBJ1-5; D call uncertain. CDR3 length equals 14 residues. The germline CDR1 and CDR2 sequences are MGHRA and YSYEKL. Trimming removed 6 bases at V and 1 base at J, with 10 bases between. The CDR3 bases are TGCGCCAGCAGTCTCAGCGAGAGCAATCAGCCCCAGCATTTT. It codes for CASSLSESNQPQHF.

This clone came up once. The gene calls are TRBV7-9 and TRBJ1-1; D remains ambiguous. CDR3 length: 13 residues. Germline V lookup: CDR1 SEHNR, CDR2 FQNEAQ (reference sequence). Deletions cut 0 bases from V and 0 bases from J, with 2 bases between. The CDR3 DNA follows: TGTGCCAGCAGCTTAGCTATGAACACTGAAGCTTTCTTT. Protein: CASSLAMNTEAFF.

In DNA, the CDR3 is TGTGCCAGCTCACCGGGGAGTACTGGCACAGATACGCAGTATTTT. Its protein product is CASSPGSTGTDTQYF. V usage is TRBV18 and J usage is TRBJ2-3; maybe TRBD2 (5 bases). CDR3 length: 15 amino acids. Germline V CDR1 and CDR2: KGHSH, LQKENI. With 3 bases removed from V and 1 base from J, the gap between germline ends came to 11 bases.

This chain joins TRBV28 and TRBJ1-2; TRBD1 agrees at 8 bases. The length of the CDR3 is 15 residues. Trimming cost V 2 bases and J 2 bases; bases outside gene matches: 4. Germline CDR1 reads MDHEN; CDR2 reads SYDVKM. The CDR3 DNA reads TGTGCCAGCAGTTTAGGGAGACAGGGGAACTATGGCTACACCTTC. Translation: CASSLGRQGNYGYTF.